This T cell receptor beta chain was recovered during a study of radiation and T cells in renal cell carcinoma. Study results and limitations: Without pretreatment biopsies, baseline tumor clonotype presence was undetermined.

Of note for this clone: Antigen: not known.

Repertoires were generated with immunoSEQ multiplex PCR, while TCRdb's copy carries only in-frame clones and drops some. The table records around 64,000 clones, 60% to 85% of them present only once. As for time point: blood 4 weeks post-SBRT, at nephrectomy. Treatment defined: 15 Gy SBRT to primary tumor, nephrectomy 4 weeks later. The tumor was a clear cell renal cell carcinoma. Per the germline V gene, CDR1 is SGHRS and CDR2 is YFSETQ. The CDR3 has 15 amino acids. The V gene end was trimmed by 3 bases and the J gene end by 7 bases; junction bases not matched to a gene: 5. This TCR was recovered from a man in his sixties with renal cell carcinoma. The sample in question was blood, obtained from a patient whose treatment included radiotherapy and nephrectomy. This chain links TRBV5-1 with TRBJ1-6, with TRBD1 identical over 9 bases. The CDR3 DNA follows: TGCGCCAGCAGCTCTCGGACAGGGGCCAATTCACCCCTCCACTTT. Amino acids: CASSSRTGANSPLHF.